Below are 21 T cell receptor beta chains sequenced from a single sample in a study of blood T cell repertoires in COVID-19. TCRdb's copy holds only in-frame clones and misses some; the assay was immunoSEQ multiplex PCR. The sample includes about 380,000 clones, roughly 90% of them seen just once. Specimen: peripheral blood. The receptors shown here come from a man aged 35 to 55 with acute or convalescent COVID-19.

This clone was detected once. The rearrangement uses TRBV19 and TRBJ2-5; 9 bases map to TRBD1. Germline lookup yields CDR1 LNHDA and CDR2 SQIVND (reference sequence). V was pared by 8 bases and J by 3 bases, with 10 bases of the junction left unmatched. CDR3 length: 15 residues. The CDR3 DNA follows: TGTGCCAGTGGACCCCCGGACAGGGGAGAAGAGACCCAGTACTTC. Protein sequence: CASGPPDRGEETQYF.

CDR3 protein: CASSRRGQGQPYGYTF. The CDR3 region has the DNA TGTGCCAGCAGCCGACGAGGACAGGGCCAACCCTATGGCTACACCTTC. The chain joins TRBV14 to TRBJ1-2, with 8 bases identical to TRBD1. This CDR3 has 16 amino acids. CDR1 and CDR2 (germline): SGHDN, FVKESK. With 4 bases clipped from V and 4 bases from J, the junction kept 11 bases outside the gene matches.

As for this clone: A junction boundary mismatches the germline segment, possibly from a read error. The rearrangement joins TRBV9 to TRBJ1-5; D call uncertain. Germline CDR1 SGDLS, CDR2 YYNGEE. The CDR3 is made up of 16 amino acids. This CDR3 is CAGSVEQKHSNQPQHF. CDR3 coding DNA: TGTGCCGGCAGCGTAGAACAGAAACATAGCAATCAGCCCCAGCATTTT. Drawing the rest from reference TRBV9 and TRBJ1-5, the complete variable domain is DSGVTQTPKHLITATGQRVTLRCSPRSGDLSVYWYQQSLDQGLQFLIQYYNGEERAKGNILERFSAQQFPDLHSELNLSSLELGDSALYFCAGSVEQKHSNQPQHFGDGTRLSIL.

This sequence joins TRBV7-3 and TRBJ2-2; 10 bases match TRBD2. Germline values: CDR1 SGHTA, CDR2 FQGTGA. CDR3 length: 16 amino acids. V was pared by 2 bases and J by 6 bases, with 6 bases of the junction left unmatched. The CDR3 DNA sequence: TGTGCCAGCAGCTTATTCCTAGCGGGAGCGGCCGGGGAGCTGTTTTTT. This translates into CASSLFLAGAAGELFF.

This CDR3 reads CASSTLAGVANEQFF. Here the CDR3 DNA reads TGTGCCAGTAGTACCCTAGCGGGAGTAGCCAATGAGCAGTTCTTC. The gene calls are TRBV19 and TRBJ2-1; the match to TRBD2 covers 10 bases. Germline loops: CDR1 LNHDA, CDR2 SQIVND (reference sequence). V lost 4 bases, J lost 6 bases, and 6 bases stayed unmatched. CDR3 length equals 15 residues.

This chain joins TRBV11-2 and TRBJ2-5, with 9 bases identical to TRBD2. CDR3 length equals 15 residues. Germline CDR1 reads SGHAT; CDR2 reads FQNNGV. V shed 1 base and J 5 bases; nucleotides not matched to a gene: 5. CDR3 sequence reads: CASSLVRGGRETQYF. The CDR3 region has the DNA TGTGCCAGCAGCTTAGTGCGGGGGGGCAGGGAGACCCAGTACTTC.

The chain carries TRBV27 and TRBJ1-2; TRBD1 aligns across 9 bases. CDR3 length: 14 amino acids. Per the germline V gene, CDR1 is MNHEY and CDR2 is SMNVEV (reference sequence). J gave up 7 bases and V 8 bases, and 11 bases lay outside the gene matches. The CDR3 spells CASGYRDRESGYTF. CDR3 nucleotide sequence: TGTGCCAGCGGTTATCGGGACAGGGAATCTGGCTACACCTTC.

This rearrangement joins TRBV28 to TRBJ1-1; D may be TRBD1 (6 bases). CDR3 length equals 14 residues. Germline CDR1 is MDHEN and CDR2 is SYDVKM. Deletions cut 8 bases from V and 1 base from J, with 14 bases between. CDR3 sequence reads: CASGRGLRNTEAFF. The CDR3 DNA sequence: TGTGCCAGCGGCAGGGGTCTGAGGAACACTGAAGCTTTCTTT.

CDR3 in amino acids: CASSLFWTGLRQPQHF. Written as DNA, the CDR3 is TGTGCCAGCAGTTTATTTTGGACAGGGTTAAGGCAGCCCCAGCATTTT. The chain employs TRBV28 and TRBJ1-5, with TRBD1 matching over 8 bases. The CDR3 runs to 16 residues. Trimming cost V 1 base and J 7 bases; bases outside gene matches: 9. Per the germline V gene, CDR1 is MDHEN and CDR2 is SYDVKM.

A single count supports this clone. The chain combines TRBV4-1 with TRBJ2-7; 7 bases line up with TRBD1. Germline V CDR1 and CDR2: MGHRA, YSYEKL. CDR3 length: 14 residues. Trimming took 1 base from V and 2 from J; bases not matched to a gene: 2. The CDR3 DNA sequence: TGCGCCAGCAGCCAAGTACAGGGGCCCTACGAGCAGTACTTC. It is translated as CASSQVQGPYEQYF.

The CDR3 reads CASTLRAAGELFF. CDR3 DNA sequence: TGTGCCAGCACCCTAAGGGCCGCGGGAGAGCTGTTTTTT. The rearrangement joins TRBV12-3 or TRBV12-4 to TRBJ2-2; D is possibly TRBD2 (6 bases). There are 13 residues in the CDR3. V was clipped by 7 bases and J by 11 bases, with 17 bases between them.

The V gene is TRBV5-1, the J gene TRBJ2-1; possibly TRBD1 for D (5 bases). V shed 0 bases and J shed 0 bases, with 25 bases lying between them. Germline V gene sequence: CDR1 SGHRS, CDR2 YFSETQ. The CDR3 is made up of 21 amino acids. The CDR3 here is CASSLVPRAGPGPSSYNEQFF. CDR3 nucleotides: TGCGCCAGCAGCTTGGTCCCCAGGGCAGGCCCAGGCCCGTCCTCCTACAATGAGCAGTTCTTC.

The chain uses TRBV29-1 and TRBJ2-7; D uncertain. The CDR3 contains 12 residues. The germline gives CDR1 SQVTM, CDR2 ANQGSEA. Trimming removed 1 base from V and 5 bases from J, with 9 bases in between. CDR3 DNA: TGCAGCGTTGAAGGTAGAGGAGACGAGCAGTACTTC. Amino acids: CSVEGRGDEQYF.

The rearrangement joins TRBV9 to TRBJ2-1, with 12 bases that match TRBD2. From germline, CDR1 is SGDLS and CDR2 YYNGEE. The CDR3 runs 15 residues. Trimming removed 3 bases from V and 12 bases from J; junction bases left unmatched: 10. The CDR3 loop is CASSEETSGRIGQFF. The DNA of the CDR3 is TGTGCCAGCAGCGAAGAGACTAGCGGGAGAATCGGGCAGTTCTTC.

The chain employs TRBV5-5 and TRBJ2-7; D perhaps matches TRBD2 (6 bases). Germline-derived CDR1 and CDR2 are SGHKS and YYEKEE (reference sequence). This CDR3 region has 13 residues. The ends were cut back, 0 bases at V and 5 bases at J, with 9 bases in the middle. CDR3 in amino acids: CASSLAGGHEQYF. Written as DNA, the CDR3 is TGTGCCAGCAGCTTGGCCGGGGGTCACGAGCAGTACTTC.

J is TRBJ2-7 and V is TRBV6-5, with TRBD2 identical over 12 bases. This CDR3 comprises 15 residues. The germline V gene encodes CDR1 MNHEY and CDR2 SVGAGI. V trimming: 6 bases; J trimming: 3 bases; junction bases outside the gene matches: 6. CDR3 in DNA: TGTGCCAGCAGGACTAGCGGGGGATCAATCTACGAGCAGTACTTC. Its protein is CASRTSGGSIYEQYF.

The CDR3 sequence: CASSISGQGASLGYTF. CDR3 nucleotide sequence: TGTGCCAGTAGTATCTCCGGACAGGGGGCGAGCCTTGGCTACACCTTC. The chain combines TRBV19 with TRBJ1-2; 11 bases align to TRBD1. Germline CDR1 is LNHDA and CDR2 is SQIVND (reference sequence). The CDR3 has 16 residues. The junction had 10 bases not matched to a gene; V was cut back by 3 bases and J by 7 bases.

CDR3 coding DNA: TGTGCCACGGAATTTACAGGGATTAGCCATGTGGGAGAGACCCAGTACTTC. Protein sequence: CATEFTGISHVGETQYF. The chain has TRBV7-8 and TRBJ2-5; D is possibly TRBD1 (6 bases). Per the germline V gene, CDR1 is SGHVS and CDR2 is FQNEAQ. V gave up 10 bases and J gave up 4 bases, with 28 bases separating them. The CDR3 is made up of 17 amino acids.

The chain couples TRBV10-3 to TRBJ1-1, with TRBD1 matching 7 bases. The CDR3 contains 14 residues. The ends lost 2 bases at V and 1 base at J; junction bases unmatched: 1. Germline values: CDR1 ENHRY, CDR2 SYGVKD. CDR3 sequence (DNA): TGTGCCATCAGTGAGAGGACAGGGAACACTGAAGCTTTCTTT. This codes for CAISERTGNTEAFF.

The sample holds one count of this clone. This chain links TRBV30 with TRBJ1-2; D is undetermined. V shed 4 bases and J shed 8 bases, with 8 bases lying between them. CDR1 is GTSNPN, CDR2 SVGIG, per germline (reference sequence). The CDR3 length is 10 residues. In nucleotides, the CDR3 is TGTGCCTGGAAAGCGGGAGGCTACACCTTC. Translated, it gives CAWKAGGYTF. The full variable domain, with the rest looked up from reference TRBV30 and TRBJ1-2, is SQTIHQWPATLVQPVGSPLSLECTVEGTSNPNLYWYRQAAGRGLQLLFYSVGIGQISSEVPQNLSASRPQDRQFILSSKKLLLSDSGFYLCAWKAGGYTFGSGTRLTVV.

The rearrangement joins TRBV5-1 to TRBJ2-7, with TRBD1 matching over 7 bases. V was pared by 7 bases and J by 2 bases, with 12 bases of the junction left unmatched. The CDR3 consists of 15 residues. Per germline, CDR1 SGHRS and CDR2 YFSETQ. DNA for the CDR3: TGCGCCAGCGGGATAACAGGGGATCGCCCCTACGAGCAGTACTTC. Its protein is CASGITGDRPYEQYF.